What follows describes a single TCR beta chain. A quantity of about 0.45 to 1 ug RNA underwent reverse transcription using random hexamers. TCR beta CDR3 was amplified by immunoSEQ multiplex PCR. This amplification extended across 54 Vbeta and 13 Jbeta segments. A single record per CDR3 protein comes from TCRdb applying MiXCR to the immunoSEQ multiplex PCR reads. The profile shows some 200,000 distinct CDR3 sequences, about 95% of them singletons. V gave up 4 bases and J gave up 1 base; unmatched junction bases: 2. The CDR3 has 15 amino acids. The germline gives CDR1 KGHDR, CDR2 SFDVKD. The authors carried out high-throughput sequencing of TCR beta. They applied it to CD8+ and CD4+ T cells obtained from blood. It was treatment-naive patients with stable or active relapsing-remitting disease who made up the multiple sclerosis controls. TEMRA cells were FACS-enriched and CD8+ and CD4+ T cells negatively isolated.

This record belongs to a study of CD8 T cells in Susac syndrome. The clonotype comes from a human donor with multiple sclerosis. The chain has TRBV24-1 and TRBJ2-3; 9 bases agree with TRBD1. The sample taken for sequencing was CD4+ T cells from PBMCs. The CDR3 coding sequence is TGTGCCACCAGTGACCGGACAGGGGGCACAGATACGCAGTATTTT. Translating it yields CATSDRTGGTDTQYF.